Described below is a single T cell receptor (beta chain) sequence and its context. The source of the sample is a study of blood T cell repertoires in COVID-19. The germline CDR1 and CDR2 sequences are KGHDR and SFDVKD. The V end was cut by 0 bases, the J end by 5 bases, with 6 bases between. This CDR3 region has 13 residues. Profiled with immunoSEQ multiplex PCR; TCRdb holds only in-frame clones, not every one. The table includes 200,000 to 250,000 clones, 86% detected once. The V call is TRBV24-1, the J call TRBJ1-1; D is perhaps TRBD1 (5 bases). The material sequenced was peripheral blood. The clonotype originates from a man aged 30 to 39 who had recovered from COVID-19. This chain's CDR3 is CATSDLRGTEAFF. The CDR3 DNA reads TGTGCCACCAGTGATTTGAGGGGAACTGAAGCTTTCTTT.